This T cell receptor (beta chain) was captured by sequencing in a study of shared T cell receptors in the human thymus. The V and J ends lost 3 bases and 0 bases, in that order; junction bases with no gene match: 11. CDR3 length: 18 residues. Germline CDR1 is SGHRS and CDR2 is YFSETQ. Sequencing was performed with immunoSEQ multiplex PCR; in TCRdb, only in-frame clones are kept and a portion is missing. Here the sample spans 700,000 or so clones, 75% to 90% being singletons. These records were also assigned to another study, of human thymus T cells. That publication notes: Resections removed during corrective heart surgery provided the thymus tissue used. Gene usage (both V and J) appeared biased in thymic and blood repertoires.

The chain joins TRBV5-1 to TRBJ2-2; 7 positions agree with TRBD1. The source of this sequence is a girl in the first two years of life with a congenital heart defect. Sequencing was carried out using thymocytes. The CDR3 here is CASSWVRQGSTNTGELFF. The CDR3 coding sequence is TGCGCCAGCAGCTGGGTTCGACAGGGCTCAACGAACACCGGGGAGCTGTTTTTT.